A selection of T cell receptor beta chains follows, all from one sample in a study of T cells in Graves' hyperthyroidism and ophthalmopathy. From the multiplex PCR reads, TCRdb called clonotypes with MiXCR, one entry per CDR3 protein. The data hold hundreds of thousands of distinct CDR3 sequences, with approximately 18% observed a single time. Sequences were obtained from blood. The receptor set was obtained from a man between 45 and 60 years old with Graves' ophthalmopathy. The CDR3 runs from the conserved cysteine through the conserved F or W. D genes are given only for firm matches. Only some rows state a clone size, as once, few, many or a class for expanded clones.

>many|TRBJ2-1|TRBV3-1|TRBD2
TGTGCCAGCAGCCGAAGTTTAGCGGGAGCGGGGAATGAGCAGTTCTTC
CASSRSLAGAGNEQFF
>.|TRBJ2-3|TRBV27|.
TGTGCCAGGCCCACAGATACGCAGTATTTT
CARPTDTQYF
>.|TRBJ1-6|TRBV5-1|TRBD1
TGCGCCAGCAGCCCGGGACCGGACAGGGTTAATTCACCCCTCCACTTT
CASSPGPDRVNSPLHF
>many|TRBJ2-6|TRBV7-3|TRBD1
TGTGCCAGCAGCCCGACAGGGGGTGGGGCCAACGTCCTGACTTTC
CASSPTGGGANVLTF
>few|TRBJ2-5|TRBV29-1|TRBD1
TGCAGCGTTGGGGACAGCCAGACCCAGTACTTC
CSVGDSQTQYF
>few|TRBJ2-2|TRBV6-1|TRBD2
TGTGCCAGCAGCTTCACTAGCGGAAGAAACACCGGGGAGCTGTTTTTT
CASSFTSGRNTGELFF
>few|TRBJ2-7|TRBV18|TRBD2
TGTGCCAGCCAGGGGCTAGCGGGGTCCCCCTACGAGCAGTACTTC
CASQGLAGSPYEQYF
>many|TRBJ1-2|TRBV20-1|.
TGCAGTGCTAGCTCCTCGGGGGGGGGCTATGGCTACACCTTC
CSASSSGGGYGYTF
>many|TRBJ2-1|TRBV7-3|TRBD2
TGTGCCAGCAGCCCCGGGACTAGCAGAAACAATGAGCAGTTCTTC
CASSPGTSRNNEQFF
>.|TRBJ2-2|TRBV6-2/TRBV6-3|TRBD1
TGTGCCAGCACCGTGGACAGGGGAGTCGCCGGGGAGCTGTTTTTT
CASTVDRGVAGELFF
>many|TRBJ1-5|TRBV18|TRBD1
TGTGCCAGCTCGCTTACAGGGGGAAGCAATCAGCCCCAGCATTTT
CASSLTGGSNQPQHF
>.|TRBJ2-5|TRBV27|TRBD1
TGTGCCAGCAGTTTCTCTGGGACAGGACCTGAAGAGACCCAGTACTTC
CASSFSGTGPEETQYF
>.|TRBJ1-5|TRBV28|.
TGTGCCAGCAGTAACGGACAGTTAAACAATCAGCCCCAGCATTTT
CASSNGQLNNQPQHF
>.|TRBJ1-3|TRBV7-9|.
TGTGCCAGCAGCCCCGGCCTCGGAAACACCATATATTTT
CASSPGLGNTIYF
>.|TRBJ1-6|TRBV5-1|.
TGCGCCAGCAGCTCAGGGACGGTTTATACAGCCCTCCACTTT
CASSSGTVYTALHF
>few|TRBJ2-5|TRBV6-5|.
TGTGCCAGCAGTTACTCGAGACCGGCGGGAGAGACCCAGTACTTC
CASSYSRPAGETQYF
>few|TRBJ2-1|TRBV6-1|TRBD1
TGTGCCAGCAGTACAGGGGGCGCGGGTTACAATGAGCAGTTCTTC
CASSTGGAGYNEQFF
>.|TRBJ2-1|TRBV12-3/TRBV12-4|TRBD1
TGTGCCAGCAGTTTAAGACAGGGGGCAAACAATGAGCAGTTCTTC
CASSLRQGANNEQFF
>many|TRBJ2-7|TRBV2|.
TGTGCCAGCAGGCCAACAGGGACGGGTCTCTCCTACGAGCAGTACTTC
CASRPTGTGLSYEQYF
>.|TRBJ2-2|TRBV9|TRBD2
TGTGCCAGCAGCGTAGCGAGCGGGAGGGCCGCGGTCGGGGAGCTGTTTTTT
CASSVASGRAAVGELFF
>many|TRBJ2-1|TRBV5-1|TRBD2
TGCGCCAGCAGCATGAGGACGGGAGCGGGAGGTGCGGATGAGCAGTTCTTC
CASSMRTGAGGADEQFF
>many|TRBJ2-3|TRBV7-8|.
TGTGCCAGCAGCGCAGACCCCCGGACGGCAGATACGCAGTATTTT
CASSADPRTADTQYF
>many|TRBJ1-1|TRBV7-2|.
TGTGCCAGCAGCCCCCGGTCGAACACTGAAGCTTTCTTT
CASSPRSNTEAFF
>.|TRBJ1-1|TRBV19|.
TGTGCCAGTAGTTTGAAGGGAGGAAGAACTGAAGCTTTCTTT
CASSLKGGRTEAFF
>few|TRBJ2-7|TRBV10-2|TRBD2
TGCGCCAGCAGTGGATCCGGGACTACTCACTACGAGCAGTACTTC
CASSGSGTTHYEQYF
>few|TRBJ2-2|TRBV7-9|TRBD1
TGTGCCAGCAGCTCGACAGGGCACAACACCGGGGAGCTGTTTTTT
CASSSTGHNTGELFF
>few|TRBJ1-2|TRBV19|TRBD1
TGTGCCAGTAGTGCTTACAGGGGGAACTATGGCTACACCTTC
CASSAYRGNYGYTF
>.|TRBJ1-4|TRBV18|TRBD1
TGTGCCAGCTCACCACGGACAGGGGGCAGTGAAAAACTGTTTTTT
CASSPRTGGSEKLFF
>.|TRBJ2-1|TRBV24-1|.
TGTGCCACCAGTGACCCGACTCCAGGACAGGGAGGGTTGAGCTCCTACAATGAGCAGTTCTTC
CATSDPTPGQGGLSSYNEQFF
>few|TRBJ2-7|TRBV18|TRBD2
TGTGCCAGCTCACCGGGACTAGCGTCACCCCACGAGCAGTACTTC
CASSPGLASPHEQYF
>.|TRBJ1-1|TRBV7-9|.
TGTGCCAGCAGCTTCATGGCGGGGCAGGGTTACACTGAAGCTTTCTTT
CASSFMAGQGYTEAFF
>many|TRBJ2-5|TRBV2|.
TGTGCCAGCAGTGAAGCGCGGGGGACCCAGTACTTC
CASSEARGTQYF
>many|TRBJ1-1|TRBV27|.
TGTGCCAGCAGTTTACAGGGGTGGGACACTGAAGCTTTCTTT
CASSLQGWDTEAFF
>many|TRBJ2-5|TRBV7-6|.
TGTGCCAGCAGCTTAATCGCGGGTCAAGAGACCCAGTACTTC
CASSLIAGQETQYF
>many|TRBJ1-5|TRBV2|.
TGTGCCAGCAGAGGAAGTAGCAATCAGCCCCAGCATTTT
CASRGSSNQPQHF
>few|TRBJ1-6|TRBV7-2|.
TGTGCCAGCAGCTTAACTCTAGGGATCAATTCACCCCTCCACTTT
CASSLTLGINSPLHF
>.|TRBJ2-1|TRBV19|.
TGTGCCAGTAGTACCCCAACTGGGGCGTCAGGGTATGAGCAGTTCTTC
CASSTPTGASGYEQFF
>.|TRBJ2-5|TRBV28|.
TGTGCCAGCAGTTTAGCCCAGGGCTCCCAAGAGACCCAGTACTTC
CASSLAQGSQETQYF
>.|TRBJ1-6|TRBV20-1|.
TGCAGTGCTAGAGTGGTCAGCTATAATTCACCCCTCCACTTT
CSARVVSYNSPLHF
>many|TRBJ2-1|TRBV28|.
TGTGCCAGCAGTTGGTCCTACAATGAGCAGTTCTTC
CASSWSYNEQFF
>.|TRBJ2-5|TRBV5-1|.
TGCGCCAGCGGGAGGCAAGAGACCCAGTACTTC
CASGRQETQYF
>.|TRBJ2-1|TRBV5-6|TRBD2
TGTGCCAGCAGCCCATCAGCGGGAGAAGAATACAATGAGCAGTTCTTC
CASSPSAGEEYNEQFF
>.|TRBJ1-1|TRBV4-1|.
TGCGCCAGCAGCCAAGAGGGGGCCCTGGGGGCTTTCTTT
CASSQEGALGAFF
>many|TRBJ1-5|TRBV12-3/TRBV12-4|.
TGTGCCAGCAGTTTAGCGCTGACAGACTACTATAGCAATCAGCCCCAGCATTTT
CASSLALTDYYSNQPQHF
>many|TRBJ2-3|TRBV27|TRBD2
TGTGCCAGCCGTAGCGGGAGCGCAGATACGCAGTATTTT
CASRSGSADTQYF
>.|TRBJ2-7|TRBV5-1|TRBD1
TGCGCCAGCAGCTGGGGGACAGGGAAGGAAGAGCAGTACTTC
CASSWGTGKEEQYF